Given below is one T cell receptor beta chain in context. Its cognate antigen is unknown. This record comes from a study of T cells after yellow fever vaccination. The study, taken as a whole, reports: On re-exposure, the response was weaker but peaked faster, at day 5 versus 15.

V shed 5 bases, J shed 3 bases, and the junction held 17 bases outside the gene matches. This CDR3 has 17 residues. Looked up from germline, CDR1 is DFQATT and CDR2 is SNEGSKA (reference sequence). UMIs were added to TCR cDNA along with a universal primer site when it was made by 5'RACE template switching. A single record per CDR3 protein comes from TCRdb applying MiXCR to the 5' RACE reads. The data show nearly 30,000 distinct CDR3 sequences, with about 4.7% seen just once and 35% to 45% held by the top ten. The sample was CD8+ T cells sorted from PBMCs, taken 10 days after the yellow fever booster vaccination. The TCR comes from a man under 40 who received the YFV17D yellow fever vaccine. The genes are TRBV20-1 and TRBJ2-3; 7 bases fit TRBD2. The chain's CDR3 is CSALGRTSPVRTDTQYF. DNA for the CDR3: TGCAGTGCTCTAGGGAGGACTAGTCCCGTGAGAACAGATACGCAGTATTTT.